These 3 T cell receptor beta chains came from one sample sequenced in a study of blood T cell repertoires in COVID-19. The assay was immunoSEQ multiplex PCR, and TCRdb's table has in-frame clones only and misses some. The table lists 60,000 to 80,000 clones, 80% to 90% of them singletons. Sequences were obtained from peripheral blood. These receptors all stem from a woman aged 60-75 years with COVID-19, enrolled during active disease.

This chain connects TRBV6-2 or TRBV6-3 to TRBJ1-2, with D unresolved. The CDR3 sequence is 14 residues long. Germline values: CDR1 MNHEY, CDR2 SVGEGT. The germline V and J ends were trimmed by 2 bases and 3 bases, with 10 bases remaining between them. The CDR3 sequence: CASSYGPQYYGYTF. For the CDR3, the DNA is TGTGCCAGCAGTTACGGCCCACAGTACTATGGCTACACCTTC.

This rearrangement joins TRBV7-2 to TRBJ2-5; 11 bases fit TRBD2. The germline CDR1 and CDR2 sequences are SGHTA and FQGNSA. CDR3 size: 18 residues. V shed 0 bases and J 5 bases; nucleotides not matched to a gene: 11. CDR3 in amino acids: CASSLATRASGRRETQYF. CDR3 bases: TGTGCCAGCAGCTTAGCGACGAGGGCTAGCGGGAGGAGGGAGACCCAGTACTTC.

This rearrangement joins TRBV5-1 to TRBJ2-1; TRBD2 agrees at 11 bases. With 4 bases clipped from V and 4 bases from J, the junction kept 4 bases outside the gene matches. From germline, CDR1 is SGHRS and CDR2 YFSETQ. The CDR3 spans 15 residues. CDR3 sequence: CASSAGTSGYNEQFF. Here the CDR3 DNA reads TGCGCCAGCAGCGCCGGGACTAGCGGTTACAATGAGCAGTTCTTC.